Below are 7 T cell receptor beta chains sequenced from a single sample in a study of T-cell memory formation after mild COVID-19 (dated by TCRdb to about 2021). Receptor amplification or capture employed 5' RACE. The sequencer was an Illumina NovaSeq 6000. In TCRdb, the public reads were trimmed at Q25 with fastp and aligned with MiXCR, with productive beta chains retained. Duplicate CDR3 protein sequences are folded into a single record with the most common DNA and genes. The sample table records 140,000 or so distinct CDR3 sequences; approximately 5.7% of these occur just once. Together, the top ten hold roughly 1.9% of the sample. The sequenced sample consisted of PBMCs or a T cell subset sorted from them (not recorded which). Receptors were obtained from an adult woman who had mild COVID-19 (a few samples of this study predate the infection). The sample titles of this study are shuffled in the database, so cell type and time point are left out; the donor was told from shared clones.

Many counts were recorded for this clonotype. The chain joins TRBV25-1 to TRBJ1-2; TRBD1 is a possible D gene (6 bases). The CDR3 is 12 residues long. Germline V lookup: CDR1 MGHDK, CDR2 SYGVNS. Trimming pared 5 bases from V and 8 bases from J, leaving 12 bases between. DNA of the CDR3: TGTGCCAGCAGTTTTAAGACAGGAGGCTACACCTTC. Amino acid sequence: CASSFKTGGYTF.

The sample holds many counts of this clonotype. V and J are TRBV24-1 and TRBJ1-1; 9 nucleotides line up with TRBD1. V lost 10 bases to trimming and J lost 1 base; unmatched junction nucleotides: 12. The CDR3 has 16 residues. The germline gives CDR1 KGHDR, CDR2 SFDVKD. CDR3 nucleotides: TGTGCCACGTCCAAGGCGGGACAGGGACCGAACACTGAAGCTTTCTTT. Protein product: CATSKAGQGPNTEAFF.

This clonotype has ten or more counts. The chain employs TRBV5-6 and TRBJ2-7, with D unresolved. CDR1 is SGHDT, CDR2 YYEEEE, per germline. Trimming removed 1 base at V and 4 bases at J, with 12 bases between. The CDR3 extends over 14 amino acids. The CDR3 is CASSLSLGQYEQYF. In DNA, the CDR3 is TGTGCCAGCAGCTTGTCTCTAGGTCAGTACGAGCAGTACTTC.

This clonotype was detected only a few times. The V and J genes are TRBV7-6 and TRBJ1-4; the match to TRBD1 covers 9 bases. Trimming took 3 bases from V and 8 from J; bases not matched to a gene: 4. This CDR3 contains 14 residues. Germline CDR1 SGHVS, CDR2 FNYEAQ. Here the CDR3 reads CASSLGQGWEKLFF. In nucleotides, the CDR3 is TGTGCCAGCAGCTTGGGACAGGGATGGGAAAAACTGTTTTTT.

This clonotype was counted ten times or more. This sequence joins TRBV6-2 or TRBV6-3 and TRBJ2-7; TRBD2 might be the D (6 bases). The CDR3 extends over 11 amino acids. The V gene's germline CDR1 is MNHEY and CDR2 SVGEGT. Between the trimmed V and J ends, which lost 3 bases and 7 bases, there was a span of 7 bases. CDR3 bases: TGTGCCAGCAGTTATCGGGGGGAGCAGTACTTC. The encoded protein is CASSYRGEQYF.

The chain combines TRBV12-3 or TRBV12-4 with TRBJ1-6; TRBD1 aligns across 7 bases. There are 13 residues in the CDR3. V was clipped by 5 bases and J by 11 bases; unmatched bases: 6. The CDR3 is CASSPRQGPPLHF. The CDR3 coding sequence is TGTGCCAGCAGTCCGAGACAGGGTCCACCCCTCCACTTT.

This clonotype was seen a handful of times. The V call is TRBV6-5, the J call TRBJ2-7; possibly TRBD1 or TRBD2 for D (5 bases each). The germline V gene has CDR1 MNHEY and CDR2 SVGAGI. Trimming pared 6 bases from V and 3 bases from J, leaving 9 bases between. The CDR3 length is 12 residues. CDR3 amino acids: CASRGTIYEQYF. The CDR3 nucleotides are TGTGCCAGCAGGGGGACCATCTACGAGCAGTACTTC.